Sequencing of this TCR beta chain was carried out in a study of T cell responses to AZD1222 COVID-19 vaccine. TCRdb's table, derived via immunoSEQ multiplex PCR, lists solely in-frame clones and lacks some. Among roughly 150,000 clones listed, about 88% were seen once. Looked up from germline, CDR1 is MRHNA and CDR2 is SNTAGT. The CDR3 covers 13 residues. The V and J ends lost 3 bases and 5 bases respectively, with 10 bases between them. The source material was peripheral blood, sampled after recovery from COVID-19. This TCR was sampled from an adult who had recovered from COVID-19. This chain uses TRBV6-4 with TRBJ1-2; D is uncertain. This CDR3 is CASSDEGGYGYTF. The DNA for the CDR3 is TGTGCCAGCAGTGATGAAGGAGGGTATGGCTACACCTTC.